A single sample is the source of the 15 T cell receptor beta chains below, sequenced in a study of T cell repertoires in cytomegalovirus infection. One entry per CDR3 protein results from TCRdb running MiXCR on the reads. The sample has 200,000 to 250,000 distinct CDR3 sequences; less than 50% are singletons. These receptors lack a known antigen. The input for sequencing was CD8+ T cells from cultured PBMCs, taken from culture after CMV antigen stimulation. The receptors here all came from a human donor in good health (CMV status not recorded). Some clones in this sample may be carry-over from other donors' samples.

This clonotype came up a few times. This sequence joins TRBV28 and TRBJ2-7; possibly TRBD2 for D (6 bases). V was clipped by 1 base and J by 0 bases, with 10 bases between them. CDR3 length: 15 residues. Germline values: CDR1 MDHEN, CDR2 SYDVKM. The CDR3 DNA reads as TGTGCCAGCAGTTTATTCGGGAGTGGCTCCTACGAGCAGTACTTC. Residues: CASSLFGSGSYEQYF.

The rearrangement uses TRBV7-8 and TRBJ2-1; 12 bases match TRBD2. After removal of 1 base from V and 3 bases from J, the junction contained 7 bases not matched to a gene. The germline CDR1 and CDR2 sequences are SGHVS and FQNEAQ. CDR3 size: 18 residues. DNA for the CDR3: TGTGCCAGCAGCTTAGGGCTAGCGGGGGGGCAGGTCTACAATGAGCAGTTCTTC. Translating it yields CASSLGLAGGQVYNEQFF.

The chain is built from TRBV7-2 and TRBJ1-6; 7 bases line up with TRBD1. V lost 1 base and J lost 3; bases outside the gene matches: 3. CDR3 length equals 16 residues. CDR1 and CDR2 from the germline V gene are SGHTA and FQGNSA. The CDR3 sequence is CASSLGTGGYNSPLHF. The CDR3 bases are TGTGCCAGCAGCTTAGGGACAGGTGGCTATAATTCACCCCTCCACTTT.

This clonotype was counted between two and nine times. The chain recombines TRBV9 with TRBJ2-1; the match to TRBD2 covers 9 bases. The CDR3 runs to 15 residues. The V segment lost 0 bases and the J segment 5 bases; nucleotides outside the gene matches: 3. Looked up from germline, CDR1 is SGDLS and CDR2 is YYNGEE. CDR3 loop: CASSVGLAGNNEQFF. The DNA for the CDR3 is TGTGCCAGCAGCGTAGGGCTAGCGGGGAACAATGAGCAGTTCTTC. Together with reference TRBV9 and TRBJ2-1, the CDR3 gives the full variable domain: DSGVTQTPKHLITATGQRVTLRCSPRSGDLSVYWYQQSLDQGLQFLIQYYNGEERAKGNILERFSAQQFPDLHSELNLSSLELGDSALYFCASSVGLAGNNEQFFGPGTRLTVL.

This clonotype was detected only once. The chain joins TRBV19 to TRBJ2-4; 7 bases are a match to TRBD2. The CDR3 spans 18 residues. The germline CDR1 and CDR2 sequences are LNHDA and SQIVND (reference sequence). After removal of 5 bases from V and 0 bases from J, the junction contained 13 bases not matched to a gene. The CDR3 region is CASSWRETTPIAKNIQYF. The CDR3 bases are TGTGCCAGTAGTTGGCGGGAGACCACCCCCATAGCCAAAAACATTCAGTACTTC.

This CDR3 is CASSLVSFVAGETQYF. CDR3 in DNA: TGCGCCAGCAGCTTGGTTAGCTTTGTGGCAGGAGAGACCCAGTACTTC. The chain recombines TRBV5-1 with TRBJ2-5, with D hard to call. Trimming cost V 0 bases and J 4 bases, with 16 bases left between them. The CDR3 extends over 16 amino acids. Germline V lookup: CDR1 SGHRS, CDR2 YFSETQ.

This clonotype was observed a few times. CDR3 region: CASSQRESSGNTIYF. CDR3 coding DNA: TGCGCCAGCAGCCAAAGGGAGAGCTCTGGAAACACCATATATTTT. The V call is TRBV4-1, the J call TRBJ1-3; D unresolved. This CDR3 contains 15 residues. Trimming removed 2 bases at V and 0 bases at J, with 8 bases between. Germline values: CDR1 MGHRA, CDR2 YSYEKL.

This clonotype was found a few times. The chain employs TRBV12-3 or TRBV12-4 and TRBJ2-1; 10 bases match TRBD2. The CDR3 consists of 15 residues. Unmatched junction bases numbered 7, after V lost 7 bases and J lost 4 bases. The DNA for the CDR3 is TGTGCCAGCATGATTAGCGGGGGGTCTTACAATGAGCAGTTCTTC. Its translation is CASMISGGSYNEQFF.

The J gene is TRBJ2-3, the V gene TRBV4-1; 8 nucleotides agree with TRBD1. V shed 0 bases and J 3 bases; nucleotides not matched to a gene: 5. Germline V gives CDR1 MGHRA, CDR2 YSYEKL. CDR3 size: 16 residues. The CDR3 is CASSQDGTGKTDTQYF. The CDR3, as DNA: TGCGCCAGCAGCCAAGATGGGACAGGCAAGACAGATACGCAGTATTTT.

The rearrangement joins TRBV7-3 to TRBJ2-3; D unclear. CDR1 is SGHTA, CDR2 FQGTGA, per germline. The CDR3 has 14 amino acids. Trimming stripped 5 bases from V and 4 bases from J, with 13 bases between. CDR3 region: CASSLRTSSDTQYF. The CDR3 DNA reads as TGTGCCAGCAGCCTTAGGACGAGCTCAGATACGCAGTATTTT.

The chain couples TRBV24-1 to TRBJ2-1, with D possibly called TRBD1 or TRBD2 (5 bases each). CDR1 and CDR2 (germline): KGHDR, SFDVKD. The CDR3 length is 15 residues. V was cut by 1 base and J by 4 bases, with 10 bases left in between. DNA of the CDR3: TGTGCCACCAGTGATTTCCGGGGCTTGTACAATGAGCAGTTCTTC. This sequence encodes CATSDFRGLYNEQFF.

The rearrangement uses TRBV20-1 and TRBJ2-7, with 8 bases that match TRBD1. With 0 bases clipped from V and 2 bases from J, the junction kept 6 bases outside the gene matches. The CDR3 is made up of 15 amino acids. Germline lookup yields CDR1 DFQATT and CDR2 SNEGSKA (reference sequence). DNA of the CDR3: TGCAGTGCTAGAGATCAGGGGACAGGCCCCTACGAGCAGTACTTC. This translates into CSARDQGTGPYEQYF.

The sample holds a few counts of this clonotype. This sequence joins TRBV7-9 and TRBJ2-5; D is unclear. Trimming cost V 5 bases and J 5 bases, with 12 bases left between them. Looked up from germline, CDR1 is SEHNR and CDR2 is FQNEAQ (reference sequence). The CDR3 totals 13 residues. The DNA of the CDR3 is TGTGCCAGCAGCCACCCGATGCAGGAGACCCAGTACTTC. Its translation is CASSHPMQETQYF.

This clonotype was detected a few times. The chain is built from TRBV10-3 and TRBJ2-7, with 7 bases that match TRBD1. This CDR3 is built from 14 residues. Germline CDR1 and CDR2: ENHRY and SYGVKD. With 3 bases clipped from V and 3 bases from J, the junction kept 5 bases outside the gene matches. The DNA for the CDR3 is TGTGCCATCAGTGAACAGGGGCTAGACTACGAGCAGTACTTC. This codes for CAISEQGLDYEQYF.

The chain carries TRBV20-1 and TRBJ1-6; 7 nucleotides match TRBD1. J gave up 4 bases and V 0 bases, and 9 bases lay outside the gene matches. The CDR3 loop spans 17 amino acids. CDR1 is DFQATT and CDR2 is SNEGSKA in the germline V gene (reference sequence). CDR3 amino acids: CSARDGLGGLYNSPLHF. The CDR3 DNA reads TGCAGTGCTAGAGATGGGTTAGGGGGCCTTTATAATTCACCCCTCCACTTT.